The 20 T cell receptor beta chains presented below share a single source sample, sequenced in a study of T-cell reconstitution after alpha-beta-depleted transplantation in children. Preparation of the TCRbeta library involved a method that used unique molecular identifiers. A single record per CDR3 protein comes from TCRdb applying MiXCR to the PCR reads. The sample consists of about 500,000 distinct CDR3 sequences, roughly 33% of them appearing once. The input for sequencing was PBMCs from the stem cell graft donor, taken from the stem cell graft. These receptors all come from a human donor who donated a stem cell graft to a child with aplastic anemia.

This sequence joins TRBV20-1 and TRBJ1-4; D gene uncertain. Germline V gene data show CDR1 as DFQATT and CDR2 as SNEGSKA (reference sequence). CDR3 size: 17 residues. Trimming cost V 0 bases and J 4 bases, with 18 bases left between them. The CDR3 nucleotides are TGCAGTGCTAGAGATAGAGGGAAAAGGACCATTAATGAAAAACTGTTTTTT. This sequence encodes CSARDRGKRTINEKLFF.

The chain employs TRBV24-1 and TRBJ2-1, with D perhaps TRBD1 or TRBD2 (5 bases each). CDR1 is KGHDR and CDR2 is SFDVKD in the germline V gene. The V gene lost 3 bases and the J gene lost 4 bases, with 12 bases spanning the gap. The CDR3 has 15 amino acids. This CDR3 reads CATSDPGTVYNEQFF. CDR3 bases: TGTGCCACCAGTGATCCGGGGACGGTATACAATGAGCAGTTCTTC.

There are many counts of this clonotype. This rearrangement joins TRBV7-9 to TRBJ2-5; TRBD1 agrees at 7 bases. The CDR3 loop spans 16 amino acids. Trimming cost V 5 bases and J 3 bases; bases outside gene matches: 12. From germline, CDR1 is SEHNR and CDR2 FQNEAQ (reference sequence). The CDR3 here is CASSTIPGTVEETQYF. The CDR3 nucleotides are TGTGCCAGCAGCACAATTCCTGGGACAGTTGAAGAGACCCAGTACTTC.

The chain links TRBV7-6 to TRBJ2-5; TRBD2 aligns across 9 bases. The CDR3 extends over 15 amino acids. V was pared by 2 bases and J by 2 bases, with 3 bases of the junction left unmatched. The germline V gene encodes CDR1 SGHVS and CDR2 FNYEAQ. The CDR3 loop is CASSLPAGGQETQYF. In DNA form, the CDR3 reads TGTGCCAGCAGCTTACCTGCGGGGGGGCAAGAGACCCAGTACTTC.

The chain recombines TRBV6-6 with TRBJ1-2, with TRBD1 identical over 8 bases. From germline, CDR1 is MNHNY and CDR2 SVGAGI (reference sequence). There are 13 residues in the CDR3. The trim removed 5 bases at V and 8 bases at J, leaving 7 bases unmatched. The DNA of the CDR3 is TGTGCCAGCAGTACGACAGGGGCCGAGGGCTACACCTTC. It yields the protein CASSTTGAEGYTF.

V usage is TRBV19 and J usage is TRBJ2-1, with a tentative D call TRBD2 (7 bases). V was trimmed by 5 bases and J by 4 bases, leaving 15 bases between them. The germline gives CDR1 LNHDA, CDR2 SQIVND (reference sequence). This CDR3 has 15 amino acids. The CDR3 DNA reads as TGTGCCAGTAGTGAGGGGGGGCCGACTTACAATGAGCAGTTCTTC. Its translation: CASSEGGPTYNEQFF.

As DNA, the CDR3 is TGTGCCAGCAGCCAATCGAACAGGGGGAATGGCTACACCTTC. This codes for CASSQSNRGNGYTF. The chain combines TRBV16 with TRBJ1-2; 8 bases match TRBD1. The CDR3 length is 14 residues. Germline CDR1 is KGHSY and CDR2 is FQNENV. V was clipped by 0 bases and J by 6 bases; unmatched bases: 3. Full variable domain (remainder filled in from reference TRBV16 and TRBJ1-2): GEEVAQTPKHLVRGEGQKAKLYCAPIKGHSYVFWYQQVLKNEFKFLISFQNENVFDETGMPKERFSAKCLPNSPCSLEIQATKLEDSAVYFCASSQSNRGNGYTFGSGTRLTVV.

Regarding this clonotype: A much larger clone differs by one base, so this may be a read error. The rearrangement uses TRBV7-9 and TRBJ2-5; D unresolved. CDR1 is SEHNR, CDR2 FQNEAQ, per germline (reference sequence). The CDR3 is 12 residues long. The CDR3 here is CASSLNQKTQYF. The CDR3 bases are TGTGCCAGCAGCTTAAACCAAAAGACCCAGTACTTC.

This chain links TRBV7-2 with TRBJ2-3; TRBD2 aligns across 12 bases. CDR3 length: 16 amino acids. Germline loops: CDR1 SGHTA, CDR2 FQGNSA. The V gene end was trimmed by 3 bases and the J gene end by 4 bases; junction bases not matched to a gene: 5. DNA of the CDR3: TGTGCCAGCAGCTTCAATGGACTAGCGGGACCAGATACGCAGTATTTT. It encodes CASSFNGLAGPDTQYF. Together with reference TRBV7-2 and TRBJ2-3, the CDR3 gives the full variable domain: GAGVSQSPSNKVTEKGKDVELRCDPISGHTALYWYRQSLGQGLEFLIYFQGNSAPDKSGLPSDRFSAERTGGSVSTLTIQRTQQEDSAVYLCASSFNGLAGPDTQYFGPGTRLTVL.

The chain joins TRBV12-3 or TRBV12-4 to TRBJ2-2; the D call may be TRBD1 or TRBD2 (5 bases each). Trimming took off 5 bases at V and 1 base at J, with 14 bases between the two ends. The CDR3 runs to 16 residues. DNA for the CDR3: TGTGCCAGCAGTCCTGTGGGGGAGAGGAACACCGGGGAGCTGTTTTTT. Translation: CASSPVGERNTGELFF.

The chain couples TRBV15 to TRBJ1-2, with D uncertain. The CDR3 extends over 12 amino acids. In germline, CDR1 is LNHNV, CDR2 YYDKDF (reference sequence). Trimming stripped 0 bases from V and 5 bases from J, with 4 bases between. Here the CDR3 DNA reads TGTGCCACCAGCAGAGATGAGTATGGCTACACCTTC. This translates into CATSRDEYGYTF.

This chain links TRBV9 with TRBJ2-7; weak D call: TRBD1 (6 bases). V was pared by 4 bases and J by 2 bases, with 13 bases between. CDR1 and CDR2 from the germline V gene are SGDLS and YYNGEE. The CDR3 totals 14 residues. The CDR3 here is CASSLGQTPYEQYF. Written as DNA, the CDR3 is TGTGCCAGCAGCCTTGGACAGACCCCCTACGAGCAGTACTTC.

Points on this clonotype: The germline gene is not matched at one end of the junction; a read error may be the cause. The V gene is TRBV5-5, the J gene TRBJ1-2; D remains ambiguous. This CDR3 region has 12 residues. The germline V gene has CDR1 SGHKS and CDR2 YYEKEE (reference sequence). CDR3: CASTLSDYGYTF. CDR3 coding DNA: TGTGCCAGCACCTTGTCTGACTATGGCTACACCTTC.

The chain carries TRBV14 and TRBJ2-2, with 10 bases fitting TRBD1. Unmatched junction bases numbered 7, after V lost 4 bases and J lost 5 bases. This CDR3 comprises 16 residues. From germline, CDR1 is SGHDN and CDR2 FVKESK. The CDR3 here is CASSPLTGGRTGELFF. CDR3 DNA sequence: TGTGCCAGCAGCCCATTGACAGGGGGCAGGACCGGGGAGCTGTTTTTT.

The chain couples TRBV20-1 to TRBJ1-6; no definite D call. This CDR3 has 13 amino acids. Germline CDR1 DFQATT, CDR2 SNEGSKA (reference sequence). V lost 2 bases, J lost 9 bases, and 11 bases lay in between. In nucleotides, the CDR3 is TGCAGTGCTAGATCAACGGGGAGTTCACCCCTCCACTTT. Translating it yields CSARSTGSSPLHF.

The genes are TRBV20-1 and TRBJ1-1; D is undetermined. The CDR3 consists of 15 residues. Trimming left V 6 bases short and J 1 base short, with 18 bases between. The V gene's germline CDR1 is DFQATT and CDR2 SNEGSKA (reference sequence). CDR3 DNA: TGCAGTGCGGAGGCGCGGGGTCTCGGGAACACTGAAGCTTTCTTT. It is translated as CSAEARGLGNTEAFF.

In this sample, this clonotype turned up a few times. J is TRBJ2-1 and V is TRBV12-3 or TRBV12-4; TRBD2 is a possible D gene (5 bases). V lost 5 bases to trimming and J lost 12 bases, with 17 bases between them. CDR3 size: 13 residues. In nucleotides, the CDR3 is TGTGCCAGCAGTCCTAACGGAGGTTACCGGCAGTTCTTC. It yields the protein CASSPNGGYRQFF.

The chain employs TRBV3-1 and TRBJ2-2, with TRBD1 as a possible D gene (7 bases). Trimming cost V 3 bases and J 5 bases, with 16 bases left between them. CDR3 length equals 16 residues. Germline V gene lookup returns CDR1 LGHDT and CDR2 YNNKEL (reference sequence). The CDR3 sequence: CASSQEGQRRTGELFF. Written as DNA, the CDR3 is TGTGCCAGCAGCCAGGAGGGACAGAGGAGGACCGGGGAGCTGTTTTTT.

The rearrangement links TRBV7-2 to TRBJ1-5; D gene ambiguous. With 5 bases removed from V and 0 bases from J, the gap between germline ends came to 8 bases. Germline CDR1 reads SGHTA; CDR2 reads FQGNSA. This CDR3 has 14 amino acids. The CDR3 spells CASSQTLSNQPQHF. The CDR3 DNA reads TGTGCCAGCAGCCAGACACTTAGCAATCAGCCCCAGCATTTT.

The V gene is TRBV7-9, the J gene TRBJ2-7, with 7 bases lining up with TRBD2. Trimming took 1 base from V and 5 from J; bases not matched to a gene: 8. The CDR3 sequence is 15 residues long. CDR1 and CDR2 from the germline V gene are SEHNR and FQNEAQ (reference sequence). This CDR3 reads CASSLGAGAGNEQYF. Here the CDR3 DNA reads TGTGCCAGCAGCTTAGGGGCGGGAGCGGGGAACGAGCAGTACTTC.